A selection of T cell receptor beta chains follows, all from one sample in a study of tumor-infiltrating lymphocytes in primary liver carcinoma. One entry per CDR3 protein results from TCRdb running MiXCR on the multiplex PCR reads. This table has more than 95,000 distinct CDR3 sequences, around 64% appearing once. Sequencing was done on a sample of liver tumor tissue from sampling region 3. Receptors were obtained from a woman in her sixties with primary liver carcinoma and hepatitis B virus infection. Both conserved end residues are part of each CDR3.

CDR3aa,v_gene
CASSSGLTRHNQPQHF,TRBV5-5
CASRPDLGSYNEHFF,TRBV5-1
CASSYTGHDYEQYF,TRBV6-6
CASSLLRLGYNEQFF,TRBV4-2
CASSSPSGQHTGELFF,TRBV28
CASSNPGTGFSYEQYF,TRBV12-3/TRBV12-4
CASSLVVASDRNFGPGDEQFF,TRBV11-3
CVSTARRTGAETQYF,TRBV11-2
CASSQSHTTGTAKNIQYF,TRBV4-2
CANSFIGASLSYNEQLF,TRBV11-1
CGVEGGAQETQYF,TRBV29-1
CGSSRGSGRHTGYTF,TRBV7-3